These T cell receptor beta chains were read from a single sample in a study of PD-1 blockade in classical Hodgkin lymphoma. Using immunoSEQ multiplex PCR, the repertoire was profiled, and TCRdb retains in-frame clones only, with some absent. The sample lists tens of thousands of clones, roughly 89% occurring once. This specimen was peripheral blood mononuclear cells (PBMCs), taken before the second cycle of nivolumab. The receptors here all came from a human donor with classical Hodgkin lymphoma. Each CDR3 is given with its conserved first and last residue.

TRBV28	TRBJ1-5	CASSSTGDNQPQHF
TRBV11-2	TRBJ2-7	CASSLGVEGVYEQYF
TRBV7-9	TRBJ1-6	CASGGGLYNSPLHF
TRBV7-9	TRBJ2-2	CASSTPTGATGELFF
TRBV15	TRBJ2-5	CATSRDLGAMETQYF
TRBV23-1	TRBJ2-7	CASSHLYRTSEKNYEQYF
TRBV18	TRBJ2-3	CASSWTDTQYF
TRBV5-6	TRBJ2-1	CASSPEDGGLHNEQFF
TRBV6-1	TRBJ2-7	CASRSLSGTYEQYF
TRBV5-4	TRBJ2-1	CASSLDGLAGTYNEQFF
TRBV5-5	TRBJ1-1	CASSSHGMNTEAFF
TRBV7-9	TRBJ2-1	CASSPAEGQEYDEQFF
TRBV5-4	TRBJ2-5	CASSSRMAGPQETQYF
TRBV19	TRBJ1-1	CASSIDAGTDEAFF
TRBV10-3	TRBJ1-5	CAISTTGGINQPQHF
TRBV5-6	TRBJ1-1	CASSSDRGRRNTEAFF
TRBV7-3	TRBJ2-3	CASSFGVSTDTQYF
TRBV29-1	TRBJ2-3	CSVGGTSGLFGTQYF
TRBV6-5	TRBJ2-7	CASSHGRGTYEQYF
TRBV27	TRBJ2-2	CASSLLGQGATGELFF
TRBV9	TRBJ2-7	CASSVDLGAYEQYF
TRBV6-4	TRBJ2-1	CASSSIGGGYNEQFF
TRBV29-1	TRBJ2-3	CSHHRSSGDTQYF
TRBV6-1	TRBJ1-2	CASSESWADYGYTF
TRBV18	TRBJ2-5	CASSPRGWETQYF
TRBV4-2	TRBJ2-1	CASSREPGLATSSYNEQFF
TRBV7-8	TRBJ2-3	CASSLTQRTDTQYF
TRBV29-1	TRBJ2-3	CSVDIGVTTDTQYF
TRBV6-1	TRBJ1-2	CASRMGTGFSGYTF
TRBV27	TRBJ2-2	CASSFWRSNTGELFF
TRBV1	TRBJ1-2	CTSSHIGLDGYTF
TRBV10-3	TRBJ2-1	CAISLGGTEQFF
TRBV11-2	TRBJ2-7	CASSLAGSAGSKYEQYF
TRBV28	TRBJ2-7	CASSLGGTGGTLIEQYF
TRBV27	TRBJ2-1	CASSLAGTTYNEQFF
TRBV28	TRBJ2-7	CASSLPIGQGGKSYEQYF
TRBV14	TRBJ1-1	CASSPWGNTEAFF